The present entry profiles one T cell receptor beta chain with its context. The antigen is undetermined. Libraries were prepared by immunoSEQ multiplex PCR; TCRdb keeps only in-frame clonotypes and omits some of them. The sample holds some 80,000 clones, 95% to 96% seen once. The CDR3 totals 14 residues. The sample comes from a study of cytomegalovirus exposure and HLA in healthy donors. Study findings and constraints: Cytomegalovirus-associated status was assigned to some 160 TCR beta chains. The tendency of first-cohort TCR clusters to co-occur in the roughly 130 validation repertoires was the finding of a later analysis. A few of the chains that were CMV-associated were confirmed in vitro to be specific for CMV antigens. Reported results showed that the classifier diagnosed cytomegalovirus status with high specificity and sensitivity.

The sequence was collected from a woman between 18 and 29 years old in good health and CMV-seronegative. Sequenced sample: PBMCs. This rearrangement joins TRBV21-1 to TRBJ1-2; the table's D call, TRBD1, was not checked against the DNA. TRBV21-1 is termed a pseudogene. CDR3 nucleotide sequence: TGTGCCAGCACCAGGGGGACGGACTACTATGGCTACACCTTC. Its translation: CASTRGTDYYGYTF.